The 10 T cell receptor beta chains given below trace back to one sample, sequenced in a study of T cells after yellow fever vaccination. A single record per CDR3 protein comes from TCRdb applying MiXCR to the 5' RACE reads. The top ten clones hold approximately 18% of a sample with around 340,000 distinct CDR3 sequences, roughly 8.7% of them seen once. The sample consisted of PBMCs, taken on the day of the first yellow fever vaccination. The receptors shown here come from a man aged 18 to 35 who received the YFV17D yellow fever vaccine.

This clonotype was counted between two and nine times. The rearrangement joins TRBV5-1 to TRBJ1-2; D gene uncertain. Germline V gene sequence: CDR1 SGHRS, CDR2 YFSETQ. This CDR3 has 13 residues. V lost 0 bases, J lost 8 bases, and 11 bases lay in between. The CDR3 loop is CASSLDGPVGYTF. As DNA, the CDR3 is TGCGCCAGCAGCTTGGATGGCCCCGTGGGCTACACCTTC.

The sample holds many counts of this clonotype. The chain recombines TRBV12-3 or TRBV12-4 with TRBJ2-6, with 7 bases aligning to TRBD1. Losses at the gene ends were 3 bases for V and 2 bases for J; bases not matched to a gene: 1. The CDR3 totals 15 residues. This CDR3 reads CASSFQGAGANVLTF. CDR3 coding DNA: TGTGCCAGCAGTTTCCAGGGGGCTGGGGCCAACGTCCTGACTTTC.

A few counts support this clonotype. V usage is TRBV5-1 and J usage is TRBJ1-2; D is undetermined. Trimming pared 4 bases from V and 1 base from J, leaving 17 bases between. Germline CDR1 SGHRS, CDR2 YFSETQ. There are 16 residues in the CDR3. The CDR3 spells CASSTLDTSHNYGYTF. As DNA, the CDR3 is TGCGCCAGCAGCACCTTAGACACCTCGCATAACTATGGCTACACCTTC.

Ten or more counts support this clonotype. The CDR3 loop is CASSLEGSSGNTIYF. The DNA of the CDR3 is TGTGCCAGCAGCTTGGAGGGTAGCTCTGGAAACACCATATATTTT. V gene TRBV7-2 combines with J gene TRBJ1-3; D is unresolved. V shed 3 bases and J shed 0 bases, with 9 bases lying between them. Germline-derived CDR1 and CDR2 are SGHTA and FQGNSA. The CDR3 length is 15 residues.

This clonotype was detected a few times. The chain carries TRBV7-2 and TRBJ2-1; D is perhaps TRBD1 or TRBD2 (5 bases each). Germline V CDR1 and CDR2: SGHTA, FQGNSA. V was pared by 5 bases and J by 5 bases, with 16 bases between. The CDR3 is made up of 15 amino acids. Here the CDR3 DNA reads TGTGCCAGCAGCCTCCCGGGGCAAGGGGACAATGAGCAGTTCTTC. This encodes CASSLPGQGDNEQFF.

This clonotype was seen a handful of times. The CDR3 DNA follows: TGCAGTGCTCGCGGGGATACGCAGTATTTT. This translates into CSARGDTQYF. The chain uses TRBV20-1 and TRBJ2-3; D perhaps matches TRBD2 (5 bases). Per the germline V gene, CDR1 is DFQATT and CDR2 is SNEGSKA (reference sequence). This CDR3 comprises 10 residues. Trimming removed 5 bases from V and 6 bases from J, with 6 bases in between.

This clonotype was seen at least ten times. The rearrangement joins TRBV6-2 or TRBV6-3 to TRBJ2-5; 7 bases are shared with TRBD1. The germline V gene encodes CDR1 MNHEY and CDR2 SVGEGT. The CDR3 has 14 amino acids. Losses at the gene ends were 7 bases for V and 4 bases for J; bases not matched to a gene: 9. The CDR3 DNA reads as TGTGCCAGCATCAACACAGGGGCAGGAGAGACCCAGTACTTC. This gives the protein CASINTGAGETQYF.

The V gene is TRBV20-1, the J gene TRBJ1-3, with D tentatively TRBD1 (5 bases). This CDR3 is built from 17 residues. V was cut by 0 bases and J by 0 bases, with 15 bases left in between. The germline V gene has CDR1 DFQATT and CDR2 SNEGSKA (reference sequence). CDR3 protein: CSARDWVQGTSGNTIYF. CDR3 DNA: TGCAGTGCTAGAGATTGGGTTCAGGGAACCTCTGGAAACACCATATATTTT.

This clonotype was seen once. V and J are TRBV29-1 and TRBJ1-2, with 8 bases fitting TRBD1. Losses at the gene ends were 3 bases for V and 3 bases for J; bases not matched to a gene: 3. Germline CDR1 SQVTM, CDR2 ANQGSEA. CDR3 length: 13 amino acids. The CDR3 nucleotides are TGCAGCGTTGACCCCAGGGGGCACTATGGCTACACCTTC. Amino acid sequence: CSVDPRGHYGYTF.

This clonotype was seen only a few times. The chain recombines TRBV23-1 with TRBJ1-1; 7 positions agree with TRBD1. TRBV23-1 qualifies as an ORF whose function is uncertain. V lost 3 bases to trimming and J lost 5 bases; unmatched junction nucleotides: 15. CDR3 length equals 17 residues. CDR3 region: CASSQLRPQAGGTEAFF. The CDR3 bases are TGCGCCAGCAGTCAGCTAAGGCCCCAGGCAGGGGGAACTGAAGCTTTCTTT.